The clone carrying this T cell receptor beta chain was seen at least ten times. Its antigen is undetermined. This entry belongs to a study of response to subunit inactivated influenza vaccine. Study results and limitations: Each seasonal influenza vaccination recruits few new T cells, the authors suggested.

TCRdb used MiXCR to reprocess the RT-PCR reads, holding one entry per CDR3 protein. The repertoire holds hundreds of thousands of distinct CDR3 sequences, with approximately 7.6% as singletons. V lost 1 base, J lost 4 bases, and 5 bases stayed unmatched. The CDR3 is 15 residues long. CDR1 SQVTM and CDR2 ANQGSEA come from the germline V gene. The V call is TRBV29-1, the J call TRBJ1-5; 9 nucleotides align to TRBD1. Specimen: PBMCs from blood, collected 23 to 25 months after vaccination. This TCR was sampled from a man aged 50 to 75 who received an inactivated influenza vaccine. The DNA of the CDR3 is TGCAGCGTTGAAGTCTCCGGGACAGGGAATCAGCCCCAGCATTTT. Translating it yields CSVEVSGTGNQPQHF. The full variable domain, rest sourced from reference TRBV29-1 and TRBJ1-5, is SAVISQKPSRDICQRGTSLTIQCQVDSQVTMMFWYRQQPGQSLTLIATANQGSEATYESGFVIDKFPISRPNLTFSTLTVSNMSPEDSSIYLCSVEVSGTGNQPQHFGDGTRLSIL.